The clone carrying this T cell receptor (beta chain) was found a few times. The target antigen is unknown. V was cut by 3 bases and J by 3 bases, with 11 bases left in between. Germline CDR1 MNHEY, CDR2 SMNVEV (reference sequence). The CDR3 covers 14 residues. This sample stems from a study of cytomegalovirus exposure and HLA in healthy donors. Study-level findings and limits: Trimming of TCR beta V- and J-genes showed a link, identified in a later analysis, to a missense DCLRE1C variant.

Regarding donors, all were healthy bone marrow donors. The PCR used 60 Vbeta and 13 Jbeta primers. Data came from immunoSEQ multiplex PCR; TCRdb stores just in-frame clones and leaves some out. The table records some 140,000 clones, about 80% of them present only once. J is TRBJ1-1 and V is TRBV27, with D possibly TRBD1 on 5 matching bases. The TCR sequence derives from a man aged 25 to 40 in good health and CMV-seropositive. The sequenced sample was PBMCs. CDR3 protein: CASSLVPQDTEAFF. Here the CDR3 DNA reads TGTGCCAGCAGTTTGGTCCCACAGGACACTGAAGCTTTCTTT.